This T cell receptor beta chain was obtained from a study of tumor-infiltrating lymphocytes in primary liver carcinoma (dated by TCRdb to the late 2010s). With respect to the entire study: Of the five patients, three men and two women aged 30 to 69 years, four had hepatocellular carcinoma and one had combined HCC and intrahepatic cholangiocarcinoma. Agilent mRNA microarray profiling was performed on the 25 tumor region samples to relate TCRbeta repertoire diversity to the local molecular phenotype. Each sample produced roughly 3.65 to 8 million productive TCRbeta reads, and read depth showed no significant difference between tissue types. The five patients had tumors staged T1-T3 N0M0, with maximum diameters ranging from about 4 to 11 cm. A total of about 35 specimens from 5 patients, comprising some 25 tumor regions, 5 adjacent noncancerous liver tissues and 5 peripheral blood samples, were covered by TCRbeta repertoire sequencing. Repertoires from technical replicates were highly reproducible, with mean shared-clone rates around 0.87 and correlation coefficients above 0.98. The study combined TCRbeta repertoire sequencing, expression microarrays and whole-exome sequencing across five regions of each liver tumor, with adjacent normal tissue and blood.

According to the germline V gene, CDR1 reads MDHEN and CDR2 reads SYDVKM. The CDR3 holds 18 amino acids from the cysteine to the phenylalanine. Kept here is only the CDR3 DNA, which spans 54 bases and is read in frame from base 1. In the case of this clonotype: Its specific antigen is unknown. One end of the junction is discordant with germline, which a read error may explain.

A constant-region primer and ProtoScript II reverse transcriptase were used to reverse-transcribe TCRbeta-specific cDNA from roughly 500 ng total RNA. TCRbeta libraries were built with three nested multiplex PCR rounds, a slightly modified ARM-PCR procedure. Each of the first two PCR rounds ran for nine to ten cycles and used multiplex TRBV1-TRBV30 forward primers together with a Cbeta reverse primer. A final 25-cycle PCR with Deep VentR polymerase added sample barcodes and Illumina adapters. Amplicons of 200-500 bp were gel-purified with a QIAquick gel extraction kit before sequencing. An Illumina HiSeq 2500 was used to sequence the TCRbeta amplicons with 250-bp paired-end reads. The authors processed their data as follows. Trimmomatic v0.33 was used to quality-trim the reads, and FLASH v1.2.11 was used to merge paired reads so that full CDR3 sequences could be recovered. V, D and J germline segments were assigned to the rearranged TCRbeta sequences by MiGEC v1.2.1b. Clonotype statistics and Shannon-Wiener diversity indices were calculated with VDJtools v1.0.0. Except for diversity analysis, only the 250 most abundant clonotypes of each sample were used in subsequent analyses to reduce sampling bias. TCRdb ran its own pipeline on the public reads, namely fastp trimming at Q25 and MiXCR clone calling, and kept in-frame beta chains. Identical CDR3 protein sequences are pooled into one entry, listed with their most common genes and DNA. TCRdb's processing, not the study's, gives the V and J calls here. This sample has about 30,000 distinct CDR3 sequences in its table, and 71% of those were observed once. The ten largest make up under 35% of the sample.

Without any cell sorting, total RNA and DNA were co-extracted from approximately 20-30 mg of bulk tissue using the AllPrep DNA/RNA mini kit. Between late 2015 and March 2016, about five patients in China with histopathologically diagnosed primary liver carcinoma had their tumors surgically resected. At the time of sampling, the patients had chronic HBV infection and had not received any treatment. Five spatially separated regions were sampled per tumor: superior, inferior, left-lateral and right-lateral poles, plus the tumor centre. According to histology, viable tumor cells made up more than 80% of every tumor sample. Fresh tumor and adjacent tissue pieces were bisected; one half was stored in RNAlater at -80°C, the other sent for histology. Overall study results and their limits: Because sequencing covered only the TCR beta chain and unpaired alpha chains were not captured, true repertoire diversity is likely underestimated. Consistent with antigen-driven expansion, pairs of tumor regions showed higher repertoire overlap (mean around 35%) than either tumor-adjacent pairs (approximately 17%) or tumor-blood pairs (approximately 15%). Only about 7.5-25% of top clones were present in all five regions of a tumor, suggesting spatial heterogeneity of tumor-infiltrating T cells. A significantly larger repertoire fraction was made up by the top 250 clones in tumors than in blood (p = 0.039). The study included only four or five patients, and the authors note findings should be validated in a larger study. Because the samples were bulk and unsorted, CD4+ and CD8+ T cell repertoires could not be compared.

The sequence is built from TRBV28 and TRBJ1-1; TRBD1 is a possible D gene, resting on 5 matching bases. This clonotype was sampled from a woman in her thirties with primary liver carcinoma and hepatitis B virus infection. The sample comprised liver tumor tissue from sampling region 3. The cell subset or site label here, explained by the study, means: tumor region T3, left-lateral pole. The DNA is TGTGCCAGCAGTTCCCCCGGGACCGCGTACCGTATGAACTCTGAAGCTTTCTTT. This is translated as CASSSPGTAYRMNSEAFF.